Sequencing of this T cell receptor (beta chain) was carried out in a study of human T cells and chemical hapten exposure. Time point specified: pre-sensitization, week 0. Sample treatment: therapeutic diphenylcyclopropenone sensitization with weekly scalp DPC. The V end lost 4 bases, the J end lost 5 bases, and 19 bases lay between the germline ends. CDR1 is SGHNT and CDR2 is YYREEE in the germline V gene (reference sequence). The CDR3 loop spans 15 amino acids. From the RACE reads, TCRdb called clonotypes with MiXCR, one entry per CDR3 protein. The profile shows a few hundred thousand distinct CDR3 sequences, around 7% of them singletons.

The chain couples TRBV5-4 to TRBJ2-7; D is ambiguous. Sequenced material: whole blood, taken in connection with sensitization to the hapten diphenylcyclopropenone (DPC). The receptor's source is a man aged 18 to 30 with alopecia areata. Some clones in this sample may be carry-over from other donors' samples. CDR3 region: CASSPSPGRAHEQYF. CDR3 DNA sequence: TGTGCCAGCAGCCCCTCCCCGGGTAGGGCCCACGAGCAGTACTTC.